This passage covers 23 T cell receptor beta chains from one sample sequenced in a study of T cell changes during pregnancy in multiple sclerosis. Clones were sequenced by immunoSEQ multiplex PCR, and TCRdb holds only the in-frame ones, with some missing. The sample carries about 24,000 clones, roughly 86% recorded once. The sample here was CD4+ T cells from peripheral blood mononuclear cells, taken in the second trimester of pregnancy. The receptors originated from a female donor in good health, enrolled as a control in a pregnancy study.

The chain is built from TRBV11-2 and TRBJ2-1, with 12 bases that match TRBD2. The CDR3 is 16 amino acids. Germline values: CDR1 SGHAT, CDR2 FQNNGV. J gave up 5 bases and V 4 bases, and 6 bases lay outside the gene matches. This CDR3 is CASSSSLAGGNNEQFF. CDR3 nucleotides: TGTGCCAGCAGCTCGAGTCTAGCGGGGGGGAACAATGAGCAGTTCTTC.

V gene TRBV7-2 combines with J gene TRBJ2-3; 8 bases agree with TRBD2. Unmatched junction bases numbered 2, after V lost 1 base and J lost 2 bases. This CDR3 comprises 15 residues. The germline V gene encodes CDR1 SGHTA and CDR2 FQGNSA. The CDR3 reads CASSLVLAATDTQYF. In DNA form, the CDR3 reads TGTGCCAGCAGCTTAGTACTAGCGGCCACAGATACGCAGTATTTT.

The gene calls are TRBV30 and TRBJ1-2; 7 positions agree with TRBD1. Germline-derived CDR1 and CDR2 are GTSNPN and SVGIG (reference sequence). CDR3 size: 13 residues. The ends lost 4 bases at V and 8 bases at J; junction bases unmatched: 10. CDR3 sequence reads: CAWTKQGIGGYTF. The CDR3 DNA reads TGTGCCTGGACCAAACAGGGGATCGGGGGCTACACCTTC.

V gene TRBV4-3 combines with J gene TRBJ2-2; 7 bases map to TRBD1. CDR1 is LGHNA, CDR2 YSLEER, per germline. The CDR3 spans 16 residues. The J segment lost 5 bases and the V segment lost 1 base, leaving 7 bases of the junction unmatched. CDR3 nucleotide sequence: TGCGCCAGCAGCCAAGCTTCAGGGGGTATAACCGGGGAGCTGTTTTTT. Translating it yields CASSQASGGITGELFF.

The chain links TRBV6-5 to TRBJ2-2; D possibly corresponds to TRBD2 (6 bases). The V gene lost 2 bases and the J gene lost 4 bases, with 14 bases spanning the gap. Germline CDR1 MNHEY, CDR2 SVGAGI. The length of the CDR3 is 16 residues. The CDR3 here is CASSYPNRGGTGELFF. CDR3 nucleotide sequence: TGTGCCAGCAGTTACCCGAATAGGGGAGGCACCGGGGAGCTGTTTTTT.

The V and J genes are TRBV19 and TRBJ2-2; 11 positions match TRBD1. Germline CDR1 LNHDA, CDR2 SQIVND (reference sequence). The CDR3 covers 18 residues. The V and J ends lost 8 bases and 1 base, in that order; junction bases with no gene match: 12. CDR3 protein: CASGTGTGGMRNTGELFF. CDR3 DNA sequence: TGTGCCAGTGGAACCGGGACAGGGGGGATGCGGAACACCGGGGAGCTGTTTTTT.

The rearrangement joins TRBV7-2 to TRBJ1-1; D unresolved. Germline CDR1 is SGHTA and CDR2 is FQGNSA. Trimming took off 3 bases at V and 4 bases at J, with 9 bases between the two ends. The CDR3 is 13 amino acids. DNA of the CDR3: TGTGCCAGCAGCTTTCGACGGAGCACTGAAGCTTTCTTT. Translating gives CASSFRRSTEAFF.

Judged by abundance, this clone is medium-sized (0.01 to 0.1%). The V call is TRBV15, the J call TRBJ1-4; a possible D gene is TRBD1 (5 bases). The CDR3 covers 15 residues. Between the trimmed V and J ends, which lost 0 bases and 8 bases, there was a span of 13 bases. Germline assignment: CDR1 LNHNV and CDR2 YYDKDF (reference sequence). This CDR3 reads CATSRDRAGNEKLFF. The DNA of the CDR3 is TGTGCCACCAGCAGAGATCGCGCAGGGAACGAAAAACTGTTTTTT.

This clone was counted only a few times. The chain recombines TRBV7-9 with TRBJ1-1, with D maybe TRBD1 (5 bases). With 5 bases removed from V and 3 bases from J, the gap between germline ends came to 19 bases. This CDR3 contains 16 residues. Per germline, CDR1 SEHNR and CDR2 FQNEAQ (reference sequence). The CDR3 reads CASSRIGAGPYTEAFF. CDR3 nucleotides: TGTGCCAGCAGCCGTATAGGGGCAGGGCCTTACACTGAAGCTTTCTTT.

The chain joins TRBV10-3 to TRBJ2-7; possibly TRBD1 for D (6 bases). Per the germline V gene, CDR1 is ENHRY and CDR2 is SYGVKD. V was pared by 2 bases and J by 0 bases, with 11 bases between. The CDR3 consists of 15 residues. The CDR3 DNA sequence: TGTGCCATCAGTGAGAATGAGGGACACTCCTACGAGCAGTACTTC. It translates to CAISENEGHSYEQYF.

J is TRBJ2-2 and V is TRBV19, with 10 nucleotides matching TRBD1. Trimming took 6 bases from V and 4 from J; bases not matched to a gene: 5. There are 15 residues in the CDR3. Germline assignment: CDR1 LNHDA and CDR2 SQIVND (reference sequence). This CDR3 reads CASRKGQGTTGELFF. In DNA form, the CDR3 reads TGTGCCAGTAGGAAGGGACAGGGGACCACCGGGGAGCTGTTTTTT.

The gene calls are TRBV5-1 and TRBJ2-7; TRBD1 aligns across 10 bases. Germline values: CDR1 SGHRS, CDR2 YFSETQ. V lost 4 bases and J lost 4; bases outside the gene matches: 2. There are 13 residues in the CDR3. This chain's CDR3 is CASSGGQGYEQYF. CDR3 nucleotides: TGCGCCAGCAGCGGGGGACAGGGGTACGAGCAGTACTTC. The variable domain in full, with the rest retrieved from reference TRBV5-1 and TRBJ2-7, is KAGVTQTPRYLIKTRGQQVTLSCSPISGHRSVSWYQQTPGQGLQFLFEYFSETQRNKGNFPGRFSGRQFSNSRSEMNVSTLELGDSALYLCASSGGQGYEQYFGPGTRLTVT.

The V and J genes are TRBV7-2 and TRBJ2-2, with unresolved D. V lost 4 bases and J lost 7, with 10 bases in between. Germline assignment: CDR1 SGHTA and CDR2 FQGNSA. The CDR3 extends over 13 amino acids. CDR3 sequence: CASSSGTGGELFF. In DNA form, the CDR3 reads TGTGCCAGCAGCTCGGGTACGGGCGGGGAGCTGTTTTTT.

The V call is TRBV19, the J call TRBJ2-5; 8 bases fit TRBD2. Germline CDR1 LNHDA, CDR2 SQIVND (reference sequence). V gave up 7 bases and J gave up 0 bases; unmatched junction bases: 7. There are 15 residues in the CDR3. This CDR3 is CASTVSGGYQETQYF. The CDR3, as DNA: TGTGCCAGTACCGTCTCGGGGGGGTACCAAGAGACCCAGTACTTC.

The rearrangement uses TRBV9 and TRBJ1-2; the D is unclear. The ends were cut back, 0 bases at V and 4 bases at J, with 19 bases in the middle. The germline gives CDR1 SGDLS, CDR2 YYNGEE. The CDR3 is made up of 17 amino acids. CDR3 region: CASSVGPQEGRGYGYTF. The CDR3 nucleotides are TGTGCCAGCAGCGTAGGGCCACAAGAAGGTCGGGGCTATGGCTACACCTTC.

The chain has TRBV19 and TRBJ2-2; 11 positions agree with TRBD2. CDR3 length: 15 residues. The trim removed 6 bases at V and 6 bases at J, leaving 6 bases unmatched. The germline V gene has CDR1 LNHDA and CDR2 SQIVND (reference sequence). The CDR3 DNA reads TGTGCCAGTAGCATTAGCGGGGGGGCCCCCGGGGAGCTGTTTTTT. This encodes CASSISGGAPGELFF.

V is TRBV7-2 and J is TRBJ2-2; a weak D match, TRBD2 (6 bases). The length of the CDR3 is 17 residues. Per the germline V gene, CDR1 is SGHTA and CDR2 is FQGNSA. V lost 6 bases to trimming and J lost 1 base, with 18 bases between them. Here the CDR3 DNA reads TGTGCCAGCAGTTTCTCGGGGACTCGAGTGAACACCGGGGAGCTGTTTTTT. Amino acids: CASSFSGTRVNTGELFF.

The CDR3, as DNA: TGTGCCAGCAGAGCACAGGGGGCTGGGGAGCAGTACTTC. Its translation is CASRAQGAGEQYF. The V gene is TRBV28, the J gene TRBJ2-7, with TRBD1 matching over 9 bases. The J segment lost 7 bases and the V segment lost 6 bases, leaving 7 bases of the junction unmatched. The length of the CDR3 is 13 residues. CDR1 and CDR2 from the germline V gene are MDHEN and SYDVKM.

The CDR3 reads CASSLTGTGTTYEQYF. CDR3 nucleotides: TGTGCCAGCAGCTTGACCGGGACAGGGACAACCTACGAGCAGTACTTC. The chain combines TRBV7-2 with TRBJ2-7; TRBD1 matches 9 bases. Germline-derived CDR1 and CDR2 are SGHTA and FQGNSA. With 3 bases clipped from V and 2 bases from J, the junction kept 8 bases outside the gene matches. This CDR3 is built from 16 residues.

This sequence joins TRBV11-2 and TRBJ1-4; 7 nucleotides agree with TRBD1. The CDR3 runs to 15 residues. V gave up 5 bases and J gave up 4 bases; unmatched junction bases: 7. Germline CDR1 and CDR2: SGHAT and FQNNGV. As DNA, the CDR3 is TGTGCCAGCAGCGTAACAGGGGTCCTTAATGAAAAACTGTTTTTT. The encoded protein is CASSVTGVLNEKLFF.

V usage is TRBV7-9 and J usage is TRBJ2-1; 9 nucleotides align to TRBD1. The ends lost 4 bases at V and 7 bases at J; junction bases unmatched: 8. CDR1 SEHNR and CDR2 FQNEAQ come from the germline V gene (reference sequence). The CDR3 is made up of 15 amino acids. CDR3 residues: CASSSIDRGWNEQFF. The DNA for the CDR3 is TGTGCCAGCAGCTCCATAGACAGGGGGTGGAATGAGCAGTTCTTC.

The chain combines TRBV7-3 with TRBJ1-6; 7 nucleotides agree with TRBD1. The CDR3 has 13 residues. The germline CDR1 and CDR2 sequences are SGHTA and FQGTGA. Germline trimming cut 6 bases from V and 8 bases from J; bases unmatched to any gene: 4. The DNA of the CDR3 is TGTGCCAGCAGAGACAGGGAGGATTCACCCCTCCACTTT. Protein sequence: CASRDREDSPLHF.

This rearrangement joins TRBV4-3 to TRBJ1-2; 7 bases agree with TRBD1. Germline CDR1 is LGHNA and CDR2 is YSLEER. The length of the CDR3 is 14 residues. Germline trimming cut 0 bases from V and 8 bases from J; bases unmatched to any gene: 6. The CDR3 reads CASSQELQGGGYTF. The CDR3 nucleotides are TGCGCCAGCAGCCAAGAACTGCAGGGGGGCGGCTACACCTTC.